These 3 T cell receptor beta chains originate from one sample sequenced in a study of breast tumors, draining lymph nodes, adjacent tissues (dated by TCRdb to 2016 to 2017). The lymph node samples were taken from the axillary draining lymph nodes of breast cancer patients. The library was made by multiplex PCR. Sequencing was performed on an Illumina HiSeq 2000. TCRdb reworked the public reads: Q25 trimming with fastp, MiXCR clone assembly, productive beta chains retained. Rows with one shared CDR3 protein collapse into an entry with the most common genes and DNA. Here the sample has approximately 130,000 distinct CDR3 sequences; over 20% occur a single time. The ten most abundant clones make up roughly 2.2% of the sample. What was sequenced was axillary lymph node tissue. All receptors derive from a female donor with breast cancer. Some clones in this sample may be carry-over from other donors' samples.

A note on this clonotype: A much larger clone differs by one base, so this may be a read error. CDR3 region: CAWRATGGPSNEKLSF. The DNA of the CDR3 is TGTGCCTGGAGAGCGACAGGGGGCCCTTCTAATGAAAAACTGTCTTTT. The chain joins TRBV30 to TRBJ1-4; TRBD1 aligns across 10 bases. Germline CDR1 and CDR2: GTSNPN and SVGIG (reference sequence). This CDR3 has 16 amino acids.

Note on this clonotype: A read error is possible here, since a much larger clone lies one base away. The chain is built from TRBV3-1 and TRBJ2-5; 7 positions match TRBD2. Per the germline V gene, CDR1 is LGHDT and CDR2 is YNNKEL (reference sequence). This CDR3 comprises 19 residues. The CDR3 DNA follows: TGTGCCAGCAGCCATGACTACCTTCAGCCTACGGGCAGGCGGGAGACCCAGTCCTTC. Translation: CASSHDYLQPTGRRETQSF.

In its sample, this clonotype was seen a few times. The chain carries TRBV6-5 and TRBJ2-7; D is uncertain. V lost 0 bases and J lost 6, with 12 bases in between. The V gene's germline CDR1 is MNHEY and CDR2 SVGAGI. CDR3 size: 14 residues. The CDR3 nucleotides read TGTGCCAGCAGTTACTCAGTAGGTCGGCCCGAGCAGTACTTC. This gives the protein CASSYSVGRPEQYF.